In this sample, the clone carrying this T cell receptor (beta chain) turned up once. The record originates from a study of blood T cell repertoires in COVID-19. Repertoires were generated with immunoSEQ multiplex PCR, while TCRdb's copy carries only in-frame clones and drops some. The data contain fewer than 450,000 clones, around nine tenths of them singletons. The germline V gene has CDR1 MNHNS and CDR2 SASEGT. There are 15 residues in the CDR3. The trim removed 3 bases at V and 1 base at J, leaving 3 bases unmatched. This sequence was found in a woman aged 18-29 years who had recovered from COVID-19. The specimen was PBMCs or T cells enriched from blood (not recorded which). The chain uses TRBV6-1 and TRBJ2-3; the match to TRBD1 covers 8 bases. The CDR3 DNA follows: TGTGCCAGCAGTGAGGTGACAGGGGGCACAGATACGCAGTATTTT. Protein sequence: CASSEVTGGTDTQYF.